This T cell receptor beta chain derives from a study of T cell repertoires in cytomegalovirus infection. Study in general: It was the public TCR beta signatures that indicated both CMV infection and matching HLA type.

Regarding this clonotype: Its antigen is as yet unknown. Just one base apart from a much larger clone, this may be a read error. A read error is likely, as this CDR3 ends without the conserved phenylalanine or tryptophan.

The length of the CDR3 is 14 residues. The germline V gene has CDR1 MDHEN and CDR2 SYDVKM. V lost 8 bases, J lost 7 bases, and 10 bases stayed unmatched. From the reads, TCRdb called clonotypes with MiXCR, one entry per CDR3 protein. The sample records about 450,000 distinct CDR3 sequences, approximately 33% being singletons. Findings of the study overall: There were HLA-C-restricted CMV-specific TCR beta clonotypes dominating the ex vivo response. Summed frequency of shared TCR beta families picked out CMV carriers who also had the relevant HLA.

Sample: PBMCs. The receptor was derived from a human donor in good health (CMV status not recorded). Some clones in this sample may be carry-over from other donors' samples. The chain has TRBV28 and TRBJ1-2; TRBD1 aligns across 10 bases. The CDR3 loop reads CASVAGTGAGGYTL. The CDR3 DNA is TGTGCCAGCGTAGCCGGGACAGGGGCTGGTGGCTACACCTTA.